Shown below are 4 T cell receptor beta chains from a single sample sequenced in a study of T cell responses to AZD1222 COVID-19 vaccine. Sequencing used immunoSEQ multiplex PCR; TCRdb keeps in-frame clones, though not all of them. This sample has about 180,000 clones, with roughly 92% found just once. Sequencing was performed on peripheral blood, taken on day 0 of AZD1222 vaccination. The receptors shown here come from an adult in good health.

The CDR3 DNA reads as TGTGCCAGCAGCTTAGCCTCGACACTTAACTATGGCTACACCTTC. It encodes CASSLASTLNYGYTF. The V gene is TRBV7-9, the J gene TRBJ1-2; no firm D call. The germline V and J ends were trimmed by 0 bases and 1 base, with 9 bases remaining between them. There are 15 residues in the CDR3. Germline CDR1 SEHNR, CDR2 FQNEAQ (reference sequence).

The rearrangement uses TRBV19 and TRBJ1-1; perhaps TRBD1 as D (5 bases). The V gene lost 7 bases and the J gene lost 5 bases, with 20 bases spanning the gap. CDR1 is LNHDA, CDR2 SQIVND, per germline (reference sequence). The CDR3 is 15 amino acids. The CDR3 loop is CASTDMPGGRTEAFF. The CDR3, as DNA: TGTGCCAGTACCGATATGCCCGGGGGGAGGACTGAAGCTTTCTTT.

The chain couples TRBV6-5 to TRBJ2-6; no clear D. The V end was cut by 7 bases, the J end by 0 bases, with 7 bases between. The CDR3 is 14 amino acids. Germline CDR1 and CDR2: MNHEY and SVGAGI. In DNA, the CDR3 is TGTGCCAGCACCTCCCGCTCTGGGGCCAACGTCCTGACTTTC. This codes for CASTSRSGANVLTF.

The chain has TRBV5-1 and TRBJ1-4; a weak D match, TRBD1 (5 bases). V gave up 5 bases and J gave up 5 bases, with 10 bases separating them. The germline CDR1 and CDR2 sequences are SGHRS and YFSETQ. This CDR3 is built from 13 residues. The CDR3, as DNA: TGCGCCAGCAGATTACGGGGGAATGAAAAACTGTTTTTT. Its protein is CASRLRGNEKLFF.